This TCR beta chain comes out of a study of patients and donors after allogeneic stem cell transplantation. TCRdb redid the calling of the RT-PCR reads with MiXCR, one entry per CDR3 protein. Of about 960,000 distinct CDR3 sequences listed, roughly 18% are singletons. What was sequenced was blood, either unsorted or a sorted T cell fraction (not recorded which). The receptor was isolated from a human donor who was either an allogeneic HSCT recipient or a stem cell or donor lymphocyte infusion donor (not recorded which). It is not recorded whose cells these are; they may come from a transplant donor.

The CDR3 sequence is CASSQPHNEQFF. For the CDR3, the DNA is TGTGCCAGCAGCCAGCCTCACAATGAGCAGTTCTTC. The chain is built from TRBV3-1 and TRBJ2-1; D gene uncertain. CDR1 is LGHDT and CDR2 is YNNKEL in the germline V gene (reference sequence). The ends were cut back, 3 bases at V and 5 bases at J, with 5 bases in the middle. The CDR3 length is 12 residues.